The 14 T cell receptor beta chains listed next were all sequenced from one sample in a study of human T cells and chemical hapten exposure. TCRdb independently ran MiXCR on the RACE reads; one entry per CDR3 protein. The data hold 250,000 or so distinct CDR3 sequences, with just under 8% observed a single time. Time point described: pre-sensitization, week 0. Stated treatment: therapeutic diphenylcyclopropenone sensitization with weekly scalp DPC. Sequences were derived from whole blood, sampled in connection with sensitization to the hapten diphenylcyclopropenone (DPC). All receptors come from a young man with alopecia areata. Some clones in this sample may be carry-over from other donors' samples.

The chain couples TRBV12-2 to TRBJ1-2. TRBV12-2 is flagged as a pseudogene. This CDR3 has 14 residues. The CDR3 sequence: CASRLPSQHDGYTF. CDR3 sequence (DNA): TGTGCAAGTCGCTTACCGAGTCAGCATGATGGCTACACCTTC.

This clonotype was counted a few times. The chain couples TRBV7-9 to TRBJ2-3; 7 positions match TRBD1. CDR1 is SEHNR, CDR2 FQNEAQ, per germline (reference sequence). V gave up 5 bases and J gave up 3 bases; unmatched junction bases: 11. The CDR3 has 16 residues. CDR3 sequence: CASSPRTGSGTDTQYF. The CDR3 bases are TGTGCCAGCAGCCCGCGGACAGGTAGTGGGACAGATACGCAGTATTTT.

J is TRBJ2-7 and V is TRBV9; D is tentatively TRBD1 or TRBD2 (5 bases each). Germline assignment: CDR1 SGDLS and CDR2 YYNGEE. Trimming removed 3 bases at V and 4 bases at J, with 23 bases between. The CDR3 loop spans 17 amino acids. The CDR3: CASSASIEGQGPYEQYF. The CDR3 DNA sequence: TGTGCCAGCAGCGCCTCTATAGAGGGTCAGGGCCCTTACGAGCAGTACTTC.

V usage is TRBV10-3 and J usage is TRBJ2-1; D not resolved. CDR3 length: 15 residues. The germline CDR1 and CDR2 sequences are ENHRY and SYGVKD. V was shortened by 7 bases and J by 0 bases, with 13 bases between the two germline ends. CDR3 nucleotide sequence: TGTGCCATCACCCCTCCCGGAAGCTCCTACAATGAGCAGTTCTTC. This translates into CAITPPGSSYNEQFF.

The V call is TRBV7-8, the J call TRBJ1-6, with D possibly TRBD1 on 5 matching bases. V was cut by 5 bases and J by 8 bases, with 10 bases left in between. This CDR3 has 13 residues. Germline CDR1 and CDR2: SGHVS and FQNEAQ. The CDR3: CASSPGRDSPLHF. The DNA for the CDR3 is TGTGCCAGCAGCCCCGGCAGGGATTCACCCCTCCACTTT. Full variable domain (remainder filled in from reference TRBV7-8 and TRBJ1-6): GAGVSQSPRYKVAKRGQDVALRCDPISGHVSLFWYQQALGQGPEFLTYFQNEAQLDKSGLPSDRFFAERPEGSVSTLKIQRTQQEDSAVYLCASSPGRDSPLHFGNGTRLTVT.

The CDR3 DNA reads as TGTGCCAGCAGTTTACTCCCAACTAATGAAAAACTGTTTTTT. It encodes CASSLLPTNEKLFF. The chain recombines TRBV12-3 or TRBV12-4 with TRBJ1-4; the D is unclear. This CDR3 has 14 amino acids. Trimming took off 2 bases at V and 0 bases at J, with 4 bases between the two ends.

The genes are TRBV4-1 and TRBJ1-5; D is possibly TRBD1 (5 bases). The germline V gene has CDR1 MGHRA and CDR2 YSYEKL. The CDR3 has 14 residues. V was shortened by 4 bases and J by 3 bases, with 10 bases between the two germline ends. CDR3 sequence (DNA): TGCGCCAGCAGCCCCCAGGGTCCCAATCAGCCCCAGCATTTT. Its protein product is CASSPQGPNQPQHF.

The table lists this clonotype with a few counts. The chain carries TRBV3-1 and TRBJ2-1, with D possibly being TRBD2 (6 bases). The CDR3 totals 14 residues. The germline V gene encodes CDR1 LGHDT and CDR2 YNNKEL (reference sequence). V gave up 6 bases and J gave up 5 bases, with 14 bases separating them. The CDR3 DNA is TGTGCCAGCAGGTACGGGGGAAGAGACAATGAGCAGTTCTTC. As protein: CASRYGGRDNEQFF.

This sequence joins TRBV12-3 or TRBV12-4 and TRBJ1-1, with D uncertain. CDR3 size: 14 residues. Trimming removed 4 bases from V and 0 bases from J, with 9 bases in between. CDR3 DNA sequence: TGTGCCAGCAGTTCCTCGTCAGTGAACACTGAAGCTTTCTTT. It codes for CASSSSSVNTEAFF.

This clonotype was picked up a small number of times. The chain couples TRBV12-3 or TRBV12-4 to TRBJ1-6, with D perhaps TRBD1 (5 bases). The CDR3 has 14 amino acids. The V and J ends lost 7 bases and 4 bases respectively, with 11 bases between them. The CDR3 nucleotides are TGTGCCAGCAACCAGGGATTTTATAATTCACCCCTCCACTTT. Amino acid sequence: CASNQGFYNSPLHF.

This clonotype has more than one count but fewer than ten. V and J are TRBV20-1 and TRBJ1-1; 8 nucleotides align to TRBD1. V lost 1 base, J lost 5 bases, and 6 bases stayed unmatched. The CDR3 runs to 14 residues. Germline loops: CDR1 DFQATT, CDR2 SNEGSKA (reference sequence). In DNA, the CDR3 is TGCAGTGCTAGAGCTGGACAGGGAGGGACTGAAGCTTTCTTT. Encoded protein: CSARAGQGGTEAFF.

The chain recombines TRBV6-6 with TRBJ1-1; D is perhaps TRBD1 (6 bases). Looked up from germline, CDR1 is MNHNY and CDR2 is SVGAGI (reference sequence). V was clipped by 6 bases and J by 4 bases, with 12 bases between them. There are 13 residues in the CDR3. The CDR3 coding sequence is TGTGCCAGCAGCCCGGTCAGGGGCACTGAAGCTTTCTTT. It translates to CASSPVRGTEAFF.

J is TRBJ2-7 and V is TRBV29-1; TRBD1 agrees at 9 bases. This CDR3 is built from 14 residues. J was trimmed by 2 bases and V by 6 bases; bases with no gene match: 8. Germline V gene data show CDR1 as SQVTM and CDR2 as ANQGSEA. The CDR3 sequence: CSVRDRGNPYEQYF. CDR3 bases: TGCAGCGTACGCGACAGGGGGAATCCCTACGAGCAGTACTTC.

Many counts were recorded for this clonotype. The V call is TRBV11-2, the J call TRBJ2-7, with 8 bases lining up with TRBD2. The CDR3 is made up of 15 amino acids. Germline V gives CDR1 SGHAT, CDR2 FQNNGV. J was trimmed by 2 bases and V by 3 bases; bases with no gene match: 6. CDR3: CASSLISGGTYEQYV. CDR3 sequence (DNA): TGTGCCAGCAGCTTGATAAGCGGGGGCACCTACGAGCAGTACGTC.